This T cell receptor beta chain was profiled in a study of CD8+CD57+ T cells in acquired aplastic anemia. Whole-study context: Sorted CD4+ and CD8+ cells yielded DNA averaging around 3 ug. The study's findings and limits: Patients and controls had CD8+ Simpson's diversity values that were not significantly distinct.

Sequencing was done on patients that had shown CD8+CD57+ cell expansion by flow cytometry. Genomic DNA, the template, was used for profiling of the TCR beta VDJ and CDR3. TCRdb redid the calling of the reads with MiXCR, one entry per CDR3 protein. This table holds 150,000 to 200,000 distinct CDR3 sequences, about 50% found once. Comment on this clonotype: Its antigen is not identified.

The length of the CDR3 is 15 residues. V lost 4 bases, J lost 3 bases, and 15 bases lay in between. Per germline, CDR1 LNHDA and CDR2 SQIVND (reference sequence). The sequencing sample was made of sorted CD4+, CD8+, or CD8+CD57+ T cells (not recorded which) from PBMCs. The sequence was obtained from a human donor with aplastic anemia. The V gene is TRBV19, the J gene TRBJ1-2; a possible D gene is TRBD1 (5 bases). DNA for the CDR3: TGTGCCAGTAGTACAACGGCAGGGTTGGACTATGGCTACACCTTC. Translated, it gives CASSTTAGLDYGYTF. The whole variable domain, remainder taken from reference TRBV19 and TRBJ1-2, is DGGITQSPKYLFRKEGQNVTLSCEQNLNHDAMYWYRQDPGQGLRLIYYSQIVNDFQKGDIAEGYSVSREKKESFPLTVTSAQKNPTAFYLCASSTTAGLDYGYTFGSGTRLTVV.